This T cell receptor beta chain was profiled in a study of beta chain features in type 1 diabetes. Findings of the study overall: VDJ junctions from patients with type 1 diabetes contained fewer insertions and more deletions. Researchers cautioned that cDNA sequencing could over-represent cells with high TCR expression.

This clone was counted a few times. Its antigen remains unknown. The sequenced template was cDNA made from the entire isolated RNA. Naive, central memory and regulatory T cell samples came to a mean of around 3.3 million reads. Method: immunoSEQ multiplex PCR; TCRdb's copy keeps in-frame clones and lacks some. Of around 300,000 clones listed, approximately 10% are singletons. The source of this sequence is a woman between 25 and 40 years old in good health. The source material was naive CD4+ T cells from blood.

CDR3: CSVHSSRGGSPTRLVETQYF. CDR3 coding DNA: TGCAGCGTACATTCGTCGCGTGGCGGGAGTCCAACACGCCTCGTTGAGACCCAGTACTTC. The chain recombines TRBV29-1 with TRBJ2-5, with TRBD2 matching 7 bases. CDR3 size: 20 residues. Germline loops: CDR1 SQVTM, CDR2 ANQGSEA. V trimming: 6 bases; J trimming: 5 bases; junction bases outside the gene matches: 30.